These 5 T cell receptor beta chains were all obtained from the same sample, sequenced in a study of identical twins. TCRdb passed the 5' RACE reads through MiXCR, listing each CDR3 protein once. In the table there are more than 400,000 distinct CDR3 sequences, around 15% of which are singletons. The same specimen was also included in a second study, on yellow fever vaccine responses in identical twins.

Sequencing was performed on CD4+ T cells sorted from blood. The receptor source for this set is a woman aged 18-35 years in good health.

The rearrangement uses TRBV5-1 and TRBJ1-5; D may be TRBD1 (6 bases). The V end lost 4 bases, the J end lost 7 bases, and 18 bases lay between the germline ends. CDR3 length: 15 amino acids. Germline V CDR1 and CDR2: SGHRS, YFSETQ. CDR3 DNA sequence: TGCGCCAGCAGCCCTGGAGGGACATCAGGACAGCCCCAGCATTTT. This gives the protein CASSPGGTSGQPQHF. The full variable domain, with the rest looked up from reference TRBV5-1 and TRBJ1-5, is KAGVTQTPRYLIKTRGQQVTLSCSPISGHRSVSWYQQTPGQGLQFLFEYFSETQRNKGNFPGRFSGRQFSNSRSEMNVSTLELGDSALYLCASSPGGTSGQPQHFGDGTRLSIL.

This rearrangement joins TRBV12-3 or TRBV12-4 to TRBJ2-7; 7 bases agree with TRBD2. The CDR3 consists of 15 residues. V was pared by 6 bases and J by 7 bases, with 15 bases of the junction left unmatched. CDR3 in amino acids: CASSPGEALGGEQYF. The CDR3 coding sequence is TGTGCCAGCAGCCCTGGAGAGGCCCTCGGGGGGGAGCAGTACTTC.

This chain links TRBV12-3 or TRBV12-4 with TRBJ2-1; the D is unclear. This CDR3 is 16 amino acids long. Trimming pared 5 bases from V and 5 bases from J, leaving 19 bases between. CDR3 residues: CASSSSWVGLNNEQFF. CDR3 in DNA: TGTGCCAGCAGTAGTAGTTGGGTGGGCCTTAACAATGAGCAGTTCTTC.

This clonotype showed up just a few times. The J gene is TRBJ2-7, the V gene TRBV18; D uncertain. This CDR3 comprises 12 residues. Trimming shortened V by 3 bases and J by 6 bases, and 9 bases separated the two germline ends. Looked up from germline, CDR1 is KGHSH and CDR2 is LQKENI. Here the CDR3 reads CASSPGSGEQYF. The CDR3 DNA reads TGTGCCAGCTCACCGGGTTCGGGCGAGCAGTACTTC.

This clonotype was detected only a few times. The chain is built from TRBV12-3 or TRBV12-4 and TRBJ1-6; 7 bases are a match to TRBD1. Trimming took 4 bases from V and 7 from J; bases not matched to a gene: 1. The CDR3 covers 13 residues. CDR3 bases: TGTGCCAGCAGTTCGGACAGGAATTCACCCCTCCACTTT. It translates to CASSSDRNSPLHF.